The subject of this entry is one TCR beta chain. As yet, its antigen is unknown. This sample is part of a study of cytomegalovirus exposure and HLA in healthy donors. Study in general: The approximately 110 validation repertoires used a platform that matched the one used for the approximately 610 first-cohort repertoires, as a later analysis reported. General study points: Rarity characterized most TCR sequences, yet some public TCRs appeared in many donors. A list of 150 or so TCR beta chains associated with cytomegalovirus was given.

Separation from the 666-subject first cohort characterized the roughly 120-subject validation cohort, to which the donors belonged. Assay used: immunoSEQ multiplex PCR; TCRdb lists only in-frame clones, some missing. The sample lists some 140,000 clones, 89% occurring once. The CDR3 covers 15 residues. Germline CDR1 and CDR2: MNHNS and SASEGT. V was clipped by 5 bases and J by 5 bases; unmatched bases: 10. The TCR sequence derives from a woman aged 18-29 years in good health and CMV-seropositive. The sequenced sample was PBMCs. The rearrangement links TRBV6-1 to TRBJ2-3; TRBD2 aligns across 7 bases. The CDR3 region has the DNA TGTGCCAGCAGTTTTAGGACTAGTTCTATAGATACGCAGTATTTT. Its protein product is CASSFRTSSIDTQYF.